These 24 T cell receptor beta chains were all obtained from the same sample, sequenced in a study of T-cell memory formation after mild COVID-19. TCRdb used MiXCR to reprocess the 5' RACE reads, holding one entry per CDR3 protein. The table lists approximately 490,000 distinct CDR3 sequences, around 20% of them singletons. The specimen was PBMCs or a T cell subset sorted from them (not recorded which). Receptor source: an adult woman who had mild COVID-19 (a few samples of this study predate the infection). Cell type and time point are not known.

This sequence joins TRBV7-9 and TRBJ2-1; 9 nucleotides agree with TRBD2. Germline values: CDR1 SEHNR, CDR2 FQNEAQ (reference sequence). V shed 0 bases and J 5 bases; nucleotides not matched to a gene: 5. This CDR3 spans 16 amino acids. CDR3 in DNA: TGTGCCAGCAGCTTAGCATCTAGCGGGGAAGACAATGAGCAGTTCTTC. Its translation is CASSLASSGEDNEQFF.

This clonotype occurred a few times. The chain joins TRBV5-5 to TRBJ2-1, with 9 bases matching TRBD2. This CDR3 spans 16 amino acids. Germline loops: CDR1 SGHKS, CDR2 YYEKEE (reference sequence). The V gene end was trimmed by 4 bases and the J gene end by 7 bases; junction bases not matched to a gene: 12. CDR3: CASSVPERGAWNEQFF. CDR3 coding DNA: TGTGCCAGCAGCGTCCCGGAGCGGGGGGCCTGGAATGAGCAGTTCTTC. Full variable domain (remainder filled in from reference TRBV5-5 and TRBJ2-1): DAGVTQSPTHLIKTRGQQVTLRCSPISGHKSVSWYQQVLGQGPQFIFQYYEKEERGRGNFPDRFSARQFPNYSSELNVNALLLGDSALYLCASSVPERGAWNEQFFGPGTRLTVL.

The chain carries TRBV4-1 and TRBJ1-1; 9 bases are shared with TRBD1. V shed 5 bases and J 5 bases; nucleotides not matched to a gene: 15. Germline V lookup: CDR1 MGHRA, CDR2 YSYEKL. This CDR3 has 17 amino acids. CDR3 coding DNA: TGCGCCAGCAGCGTAAGTGGGACAGGGTATTGGGATACTGAAGCTTTCTTT. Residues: CASSVSGTGYWDTEAFF.

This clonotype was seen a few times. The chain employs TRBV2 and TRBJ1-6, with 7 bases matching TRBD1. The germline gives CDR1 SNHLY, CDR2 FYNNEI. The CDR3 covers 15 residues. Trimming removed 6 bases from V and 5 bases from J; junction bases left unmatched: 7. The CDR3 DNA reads TGTGCCAGCAGCTTTACAGGGGTGAATAATTCACCCCTCCACTTT. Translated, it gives CASSFTGVNNSPLHF.

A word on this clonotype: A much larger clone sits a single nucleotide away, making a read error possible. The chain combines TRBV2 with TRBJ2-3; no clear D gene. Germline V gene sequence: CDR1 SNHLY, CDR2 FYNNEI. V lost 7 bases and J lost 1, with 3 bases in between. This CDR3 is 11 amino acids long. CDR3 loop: CASTRTDTQYF. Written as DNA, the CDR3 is TGTGCCAGCACCCGCACAGATACGCAGTATTTT.

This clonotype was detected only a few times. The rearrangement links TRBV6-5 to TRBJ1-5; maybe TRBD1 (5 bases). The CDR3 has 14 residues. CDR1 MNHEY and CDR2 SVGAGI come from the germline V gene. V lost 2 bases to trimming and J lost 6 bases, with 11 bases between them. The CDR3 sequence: CASSYGGSSQPQHF. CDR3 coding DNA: TGTGCCAGCAGTTACGGGGGGTCGAGTCAGCCCCAGCATTTT.

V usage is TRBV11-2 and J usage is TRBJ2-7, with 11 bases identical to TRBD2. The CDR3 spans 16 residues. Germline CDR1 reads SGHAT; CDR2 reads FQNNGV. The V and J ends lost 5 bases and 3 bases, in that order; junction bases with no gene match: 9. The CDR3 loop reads CASSALAGGRSYEQYF. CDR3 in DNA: TGTGCCAGCAGCGCCCTAGCGGGAGGTCGGAGCTACGAGCAGTACTTC.

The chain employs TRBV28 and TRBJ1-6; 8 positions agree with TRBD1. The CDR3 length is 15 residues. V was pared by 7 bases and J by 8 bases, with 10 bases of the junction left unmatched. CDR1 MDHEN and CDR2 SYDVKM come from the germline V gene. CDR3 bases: TGTGCCAGCACCCAAGTGGACAGGGACGATTCACCCCTCCACTTT. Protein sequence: CASTQVDRDDSPLHF.

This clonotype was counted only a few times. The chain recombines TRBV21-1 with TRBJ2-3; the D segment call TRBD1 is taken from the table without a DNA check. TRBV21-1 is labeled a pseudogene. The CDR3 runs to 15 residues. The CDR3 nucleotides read TGTGCCAGCAGCGTTCCGGGACAGGGCACAGATACGCAGTATTTT. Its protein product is CASSVPGQGTDTQYF.

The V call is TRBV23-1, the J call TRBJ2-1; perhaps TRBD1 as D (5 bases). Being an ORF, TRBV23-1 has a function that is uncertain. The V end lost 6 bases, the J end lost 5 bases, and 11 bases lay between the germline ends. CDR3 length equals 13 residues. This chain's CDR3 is CASSNQGNNEQFF. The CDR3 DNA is TGCGCCAGCAGCAATCAGGGAAACAATGAGCAGTTCTTC.

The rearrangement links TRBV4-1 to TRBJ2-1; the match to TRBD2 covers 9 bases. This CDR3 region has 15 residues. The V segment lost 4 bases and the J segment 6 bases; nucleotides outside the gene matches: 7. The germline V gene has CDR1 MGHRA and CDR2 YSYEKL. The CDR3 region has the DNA TGCGCCAGCAGCCCGGGCGGGAGGGCCCTCAATGAGCAGTTCTTC. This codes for CASSPGGRALNEQFF.

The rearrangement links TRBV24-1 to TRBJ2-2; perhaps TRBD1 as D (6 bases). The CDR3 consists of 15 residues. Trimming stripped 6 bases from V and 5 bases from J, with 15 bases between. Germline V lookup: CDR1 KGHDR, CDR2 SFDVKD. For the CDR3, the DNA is TGTGCCACCAGTATTAACAGGGATTCGACCGGGGAGCTGTTTTTT. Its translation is CATSINRDSTGELFF.

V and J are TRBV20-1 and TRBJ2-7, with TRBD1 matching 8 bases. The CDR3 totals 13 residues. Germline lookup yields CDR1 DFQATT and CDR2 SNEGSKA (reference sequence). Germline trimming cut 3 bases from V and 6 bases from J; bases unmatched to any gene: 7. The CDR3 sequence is CSARRTGSGEQYF. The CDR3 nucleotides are TGCAGTGCTAGGAGGACAGGGTCCGGCGAGCAGTACTTC.

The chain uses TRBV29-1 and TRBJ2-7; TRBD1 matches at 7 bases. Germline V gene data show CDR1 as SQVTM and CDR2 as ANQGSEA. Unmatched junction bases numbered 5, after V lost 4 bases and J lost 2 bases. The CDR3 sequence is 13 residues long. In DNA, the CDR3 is TGCAGCGTTGCGTCAGGGGGACCCTACGAGCAGTACTTC. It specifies CSVASGGPYEQYF.

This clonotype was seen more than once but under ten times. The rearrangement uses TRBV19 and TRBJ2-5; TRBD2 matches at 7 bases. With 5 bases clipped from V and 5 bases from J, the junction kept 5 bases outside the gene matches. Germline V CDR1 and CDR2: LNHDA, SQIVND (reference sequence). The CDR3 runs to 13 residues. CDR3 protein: CASSWRERETQYF. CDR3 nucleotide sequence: TGTGCCAGTAGTTGGCGGGAGCGTGAGACCCAGTACTTC. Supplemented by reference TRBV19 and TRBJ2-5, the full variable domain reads DGGITQSPKYLFRKEGQNVTLSCEQNLNHDAMYWYRQDPGQGLRLIYYSQIVNDFQKGDIAEGYSVSREKKESFPLTVTSAQKNPTAFYLCASSWRERETQYFGPGTRLLVL.

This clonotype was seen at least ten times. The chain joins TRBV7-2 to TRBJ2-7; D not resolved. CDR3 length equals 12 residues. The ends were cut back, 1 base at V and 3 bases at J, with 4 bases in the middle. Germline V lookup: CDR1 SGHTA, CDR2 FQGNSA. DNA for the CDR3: TGTGCCAGCAGCTTAGTGCTCTACGAGCAGTACTTC. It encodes CASSLVLYEQYF.

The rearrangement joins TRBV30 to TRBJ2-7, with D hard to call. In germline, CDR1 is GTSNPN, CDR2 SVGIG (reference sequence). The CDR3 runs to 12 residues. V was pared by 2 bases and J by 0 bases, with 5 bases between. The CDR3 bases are TGTGCCTGGAGTCCCATCTCCTACGAGCAGTACTTC. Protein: CAWSPISYEQYF.

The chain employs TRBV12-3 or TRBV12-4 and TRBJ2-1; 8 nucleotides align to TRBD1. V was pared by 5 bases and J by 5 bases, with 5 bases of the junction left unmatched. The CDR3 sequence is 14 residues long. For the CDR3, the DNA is TGTGCCAGCAGTCGGGACAGGTCACACAATGAGCAGTTCTTC. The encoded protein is CASSRDRSHNEQFF.

The CDR3 spells CASSQDRGSGGYNEQFF. For the CDR3, the DNA is TGCGCCAGCAGCCAAGATCGAGGTAGCGGGGGCTACAATGAGCAGTTCTTC. V usage is TRBV4-1 and J usage is TRBJ2-1; 9 bases are shared with TRBD2. V shed 0 bases and J 3 bases; nucleotides not matched to a gene: 6. Germline V gives CDR1 MGHRA, CDR2 YSYEKL. CDR3 length: 17 residues.

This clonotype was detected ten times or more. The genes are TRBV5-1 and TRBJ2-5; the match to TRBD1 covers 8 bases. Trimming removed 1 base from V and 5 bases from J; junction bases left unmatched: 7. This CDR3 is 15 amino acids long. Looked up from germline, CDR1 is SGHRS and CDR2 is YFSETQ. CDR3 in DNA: TGCGCCAGCAGCTTGTTGGGACAGGCGGCGGAGACCCAGTACTTC. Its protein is CASSLLGQAAETQYF.

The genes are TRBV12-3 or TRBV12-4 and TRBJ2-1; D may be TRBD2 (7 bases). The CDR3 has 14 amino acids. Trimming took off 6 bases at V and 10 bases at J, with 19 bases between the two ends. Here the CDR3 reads CASSYGGAILEQFF. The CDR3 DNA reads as TGTGCCAGCAGCTATGGGGGGGCGATATTGGAGCAGTTCTTC.

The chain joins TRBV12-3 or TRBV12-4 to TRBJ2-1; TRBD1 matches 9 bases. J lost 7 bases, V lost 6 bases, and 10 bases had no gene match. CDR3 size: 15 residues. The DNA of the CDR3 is TGTGCCAGCAGATACACCGGGACAGGGTTAAATGAGCAGTTCTTC. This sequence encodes CASRYTGTGLNEQFF.

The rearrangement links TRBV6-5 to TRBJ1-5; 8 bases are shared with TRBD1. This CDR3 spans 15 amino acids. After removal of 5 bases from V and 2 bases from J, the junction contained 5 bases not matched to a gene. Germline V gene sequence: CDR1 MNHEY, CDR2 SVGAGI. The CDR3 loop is CASSLDRAGNQPQHF. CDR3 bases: TGTGCCAGCAGTCTGGACAGGGCAGGCAATCAGCCCCAGCATTTT.

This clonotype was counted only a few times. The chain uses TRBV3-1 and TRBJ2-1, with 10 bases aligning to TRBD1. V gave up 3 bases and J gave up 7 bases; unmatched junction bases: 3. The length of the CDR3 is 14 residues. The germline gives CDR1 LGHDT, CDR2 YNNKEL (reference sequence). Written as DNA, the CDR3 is TGTGCCAGCAGCCAGGGACAGGGGAGGAATGAGCAGTTCTTC. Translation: CASSQGQGRNEQFF.